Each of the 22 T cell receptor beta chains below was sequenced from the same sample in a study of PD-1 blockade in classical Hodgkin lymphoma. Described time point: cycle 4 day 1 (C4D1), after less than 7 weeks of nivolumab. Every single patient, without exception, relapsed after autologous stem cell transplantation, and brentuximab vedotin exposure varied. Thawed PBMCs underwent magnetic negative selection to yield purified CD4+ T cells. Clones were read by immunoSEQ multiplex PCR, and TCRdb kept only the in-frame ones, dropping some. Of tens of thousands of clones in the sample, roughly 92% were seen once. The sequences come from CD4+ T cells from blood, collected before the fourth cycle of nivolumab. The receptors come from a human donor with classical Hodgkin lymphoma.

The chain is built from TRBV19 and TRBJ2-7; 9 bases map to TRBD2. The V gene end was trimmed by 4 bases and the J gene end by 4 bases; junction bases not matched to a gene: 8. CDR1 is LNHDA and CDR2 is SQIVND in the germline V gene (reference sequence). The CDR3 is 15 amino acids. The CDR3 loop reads CASSTPTSGAYEQYF. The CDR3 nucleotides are TGTGCCAGTAGTACACCGACTAGCGGAGCTTACGAGCAGTACTTC.

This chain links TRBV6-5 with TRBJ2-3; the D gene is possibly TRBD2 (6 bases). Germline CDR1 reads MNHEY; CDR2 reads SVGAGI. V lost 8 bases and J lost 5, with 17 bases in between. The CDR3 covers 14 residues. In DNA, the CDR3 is TGTGCCAGCCTGGGACTGGGGGTAGGAGATACGCAGTATTTT. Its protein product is CASLGLGVGDTQYF.

CDR3 sequence (DNA): TGTGCCAGCAGCAAAGACAGGGAGGGTCAGCCCCAGCATTTT. Translation: CASSKDREGQPQHF. J is TRBJ1-5 and V is TRBV27; TRBD1 agrees at 7 bases. The CDR3 extends over 14 amino acids. Germline values: CDR1 MNHEY, CDR2 SMNVEV (reference sequence). V trimming: 6 bases; J trimming: 6 bases; junction bases outside the gene matches: 8.

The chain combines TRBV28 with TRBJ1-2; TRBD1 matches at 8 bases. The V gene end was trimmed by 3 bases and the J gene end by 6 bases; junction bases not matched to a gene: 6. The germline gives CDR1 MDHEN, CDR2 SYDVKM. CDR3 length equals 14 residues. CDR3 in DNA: TGTGCCAGCAGTTTCTCACAGGGGGGTGATGGCTACACCTTC. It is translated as CASSFSQGGDGYTF.

CDR3 amino acids: CASSLGGASLGGYTF. As DNA, the CDR3 is TGTGCCAGCAGTTTAGGGGGGGCCAGTTTAGGTGGCTACACCTTC. This chain joins TRBV28 and TRBJ1-2, with TRBD1 as a possible D gene (6 bases). Trimming took 2 bases from V and 7 from J, leaving 17 bases between them. This CDR3 spans 15 amino acids. Germline loops: CDR1 MDHEN, CDR2 SYDVKM.

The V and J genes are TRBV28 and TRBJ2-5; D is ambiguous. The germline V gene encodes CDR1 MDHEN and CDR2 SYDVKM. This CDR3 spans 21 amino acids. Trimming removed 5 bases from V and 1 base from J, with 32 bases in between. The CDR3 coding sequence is TGTGCCAGCAGTCACCGTCAGAGTCGTAGGATACTTCAGAACATCCAAGAGACCCAGTACTTC. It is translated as CASSHRQSRRILQNIQETQYF.

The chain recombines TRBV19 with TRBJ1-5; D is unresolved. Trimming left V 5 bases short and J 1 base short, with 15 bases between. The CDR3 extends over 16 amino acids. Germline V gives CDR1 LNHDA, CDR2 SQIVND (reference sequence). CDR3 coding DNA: TGTGCCAGTAGTCCGACCCGACCGGGAAGCAATCAGCCCCAGCATTTT. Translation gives CASSPTRPGSNQPQHF.

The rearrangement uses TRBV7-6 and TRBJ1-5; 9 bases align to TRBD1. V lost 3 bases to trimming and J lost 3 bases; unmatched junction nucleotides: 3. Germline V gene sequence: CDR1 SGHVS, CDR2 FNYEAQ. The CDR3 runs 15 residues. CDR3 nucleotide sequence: TGTGCCAGCAGCTTGGGGACAGGGCTCAATCAGCCCCAGCATTTT. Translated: CASSLGTGLNQPQHF. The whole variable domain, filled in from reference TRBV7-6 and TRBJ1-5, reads GAGVSQSPRYKVTKRGQDVALRCDPISGHVSLYWYRQALGQGPEFLTYFNYEAQQDKSGLPNDRFSAERPEGSISTLTIQRTEQRDSAMYRCASSLGTGLNQPQHFGDGTRLSIL.

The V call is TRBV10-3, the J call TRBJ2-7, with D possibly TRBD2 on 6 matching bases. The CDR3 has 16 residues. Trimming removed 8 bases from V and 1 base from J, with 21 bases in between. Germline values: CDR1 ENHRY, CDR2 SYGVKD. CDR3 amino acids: CAISAITGLMSYEQYF. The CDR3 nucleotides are TGTGCCATCTCCGCCATAACGGGACTGATGTCCTACGAGCAGTACTTC.

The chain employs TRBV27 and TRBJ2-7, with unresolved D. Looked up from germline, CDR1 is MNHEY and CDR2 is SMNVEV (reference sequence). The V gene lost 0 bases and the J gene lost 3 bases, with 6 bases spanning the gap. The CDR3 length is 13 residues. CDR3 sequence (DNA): TGTGCCAGCAGTTTATCGGGGTTCTACGAGCAGTACTTC. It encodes CASSLSGFYEQYF.

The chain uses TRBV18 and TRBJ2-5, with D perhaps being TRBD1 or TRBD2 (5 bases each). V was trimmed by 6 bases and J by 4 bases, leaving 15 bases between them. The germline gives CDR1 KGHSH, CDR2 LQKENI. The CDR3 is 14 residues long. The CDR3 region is CASSGPYGGETQYF. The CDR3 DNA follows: TGTGCCAGCTCTGGTCCCTATGGGGGAGAGACCCAGTACTTC.

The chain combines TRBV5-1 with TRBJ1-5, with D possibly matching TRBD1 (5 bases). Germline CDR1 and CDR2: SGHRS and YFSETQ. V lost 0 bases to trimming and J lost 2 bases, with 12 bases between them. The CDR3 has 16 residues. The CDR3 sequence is CASSLDGGEGNQPQHF. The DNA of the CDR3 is TGCGCCAGCAGCTTGGACGGGGGAGAGGGCAATCAGCCCCAGCATTTT.

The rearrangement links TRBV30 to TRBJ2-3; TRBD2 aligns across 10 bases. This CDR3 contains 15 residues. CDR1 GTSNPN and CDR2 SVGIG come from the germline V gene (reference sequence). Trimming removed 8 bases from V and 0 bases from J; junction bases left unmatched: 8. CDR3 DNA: TGTGCCGGATCCATGGGACTAGCGAGCACAGATACGCAGTATTTT. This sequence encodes CAGSMGLASTDTQYF.

The CDR3 spells CAWSVLGFGGYTF. The CDR3 coding sequence is TGTGCCTGGAGTGTACTGGGCTTCGGGGGCTACACCTTC. This chain links TRBV30 with TRBJ1-2; D call uncertain. This CDR3 has 13 residues. V was cut by 0 bases and J by 8 bases, with 13 bases left in between. Germline V gene lookup returns CDR1 GTSNPN and CDR2 SVGIG (reference sequence).

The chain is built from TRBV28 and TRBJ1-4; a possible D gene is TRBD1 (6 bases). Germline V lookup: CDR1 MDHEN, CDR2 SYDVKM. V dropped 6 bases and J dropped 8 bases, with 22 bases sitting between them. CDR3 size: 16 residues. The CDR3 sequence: CASSQGGLTRAEKLFF. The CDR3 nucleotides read TGTGCCAGCAGCCAAGGGGGGTTGACCCGGGCCGAAAAACTGTTTTTT.

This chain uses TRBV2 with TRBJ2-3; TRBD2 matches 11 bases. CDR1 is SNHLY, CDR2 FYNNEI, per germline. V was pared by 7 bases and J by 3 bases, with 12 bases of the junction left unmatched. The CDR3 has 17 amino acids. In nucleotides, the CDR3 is TGTGCCAGCATACCGTTAGGGACTAGCGGCAGGACAGATACGCAGTATTTT. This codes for CASIPLGTSGRTDTQYF.

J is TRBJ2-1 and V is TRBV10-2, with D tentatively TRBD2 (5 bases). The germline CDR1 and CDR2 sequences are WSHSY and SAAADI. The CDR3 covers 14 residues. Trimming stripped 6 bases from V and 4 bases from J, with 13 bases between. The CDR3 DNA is TGCGCCAGCAGAAGGGAGATGTGGTACAATGAGCAGTTCTTC. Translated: CASRREMWYNEQFF.

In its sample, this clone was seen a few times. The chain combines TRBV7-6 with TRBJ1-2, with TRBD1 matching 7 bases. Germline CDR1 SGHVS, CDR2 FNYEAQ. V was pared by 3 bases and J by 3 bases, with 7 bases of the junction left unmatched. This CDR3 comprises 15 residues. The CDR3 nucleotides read TGTGCCAGCAGCTTGGATTCTGGGACAGACTATGGCTACACCTTC. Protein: CASSLDSGTDYGYTF.

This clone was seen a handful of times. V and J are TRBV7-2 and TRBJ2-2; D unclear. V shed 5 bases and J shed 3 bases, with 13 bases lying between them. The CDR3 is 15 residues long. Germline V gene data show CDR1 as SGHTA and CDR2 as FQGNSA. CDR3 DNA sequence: TGTGCCAGCAGCACCCAACCAGAATACACCGGGGAGCTGTTTTTT. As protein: CASSTQPEYTGELFF.

In DNA, the CDR3 is TGTGCCAGCAGTACCGGGACTAGCGGGAGGGTTGAGCAGTTCTTC. It yields the protein CASSTGTSGRVEQFF. The chain employs TRBV27 and TRBJ2-1; TRBD2 agrees at 16 bases. V lost 5 bases, J lost 9 bases, and 4 bases stayed unmatched. From germline, CDR1 is MNHEY and CDR2 SMNVEV (reference sequence). CDR3 length: 15 residues.

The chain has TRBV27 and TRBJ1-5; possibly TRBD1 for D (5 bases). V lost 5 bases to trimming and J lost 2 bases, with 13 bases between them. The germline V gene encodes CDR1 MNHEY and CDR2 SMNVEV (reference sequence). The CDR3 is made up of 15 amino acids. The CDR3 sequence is CASSPGTKGNQPQHF. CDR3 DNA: TGTGCCAGCAGTCCCGGGACTAAAGGCAATCAGCCCCAGCATTTT.

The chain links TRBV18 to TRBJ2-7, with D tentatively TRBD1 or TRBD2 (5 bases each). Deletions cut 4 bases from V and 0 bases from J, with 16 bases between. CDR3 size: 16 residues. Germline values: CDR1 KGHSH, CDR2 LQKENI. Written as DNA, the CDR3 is TGTGCCAGCTCACAACTGTCGGGACGGAGCTCCTACGAGCAGTACTTC. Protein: CASSQLSGRSSYEQYF.